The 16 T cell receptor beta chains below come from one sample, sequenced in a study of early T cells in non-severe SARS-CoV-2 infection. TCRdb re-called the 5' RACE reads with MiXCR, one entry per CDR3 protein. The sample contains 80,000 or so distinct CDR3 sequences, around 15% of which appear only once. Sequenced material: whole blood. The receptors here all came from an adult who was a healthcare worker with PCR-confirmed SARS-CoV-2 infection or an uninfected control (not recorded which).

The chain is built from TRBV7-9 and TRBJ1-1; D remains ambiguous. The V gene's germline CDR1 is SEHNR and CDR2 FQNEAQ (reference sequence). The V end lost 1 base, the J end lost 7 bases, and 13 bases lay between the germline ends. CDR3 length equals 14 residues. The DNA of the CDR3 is TGTGCCAGCAGCTTAGGTGGCCAACAGAGTGAAGCTTTCTTT. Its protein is CASSLGGQQSEAFF.

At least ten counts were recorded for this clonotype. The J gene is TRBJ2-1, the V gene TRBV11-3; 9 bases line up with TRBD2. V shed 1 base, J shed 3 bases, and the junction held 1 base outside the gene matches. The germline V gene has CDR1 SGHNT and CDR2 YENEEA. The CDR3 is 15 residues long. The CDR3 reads CASSLGTSDYNEQFF. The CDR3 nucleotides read TGTGCCAGCAGCTTAGGGACTAGCGACTACAATGAGCAGTTCTTC.

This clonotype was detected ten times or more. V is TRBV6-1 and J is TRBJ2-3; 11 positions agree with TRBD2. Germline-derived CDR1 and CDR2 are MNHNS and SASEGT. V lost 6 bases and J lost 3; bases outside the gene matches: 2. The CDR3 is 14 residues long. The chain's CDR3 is CASRTSGNTDTQYF. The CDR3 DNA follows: TGTGCCAGCAGGACTAGCGGGAATACAGATACGCAGTATTTT.

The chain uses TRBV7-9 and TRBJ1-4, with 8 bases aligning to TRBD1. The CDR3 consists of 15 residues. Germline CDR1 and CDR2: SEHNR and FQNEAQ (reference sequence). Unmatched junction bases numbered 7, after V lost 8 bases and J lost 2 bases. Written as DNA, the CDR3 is TGTGCCAGCGGGACAGGAGGCTTGACTAATGAAAAACTGTTTTTT. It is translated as CASGTGGLTNEKLFF.

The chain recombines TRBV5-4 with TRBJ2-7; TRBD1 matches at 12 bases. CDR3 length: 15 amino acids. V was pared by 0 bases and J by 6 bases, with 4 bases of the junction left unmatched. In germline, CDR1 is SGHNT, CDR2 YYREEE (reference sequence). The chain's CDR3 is CASSLAGTGGVEQYF. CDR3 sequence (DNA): TGTGCCAGCAGCTTGGCCGGGACAGGGGGCGTCGAGCAGTACTTC.

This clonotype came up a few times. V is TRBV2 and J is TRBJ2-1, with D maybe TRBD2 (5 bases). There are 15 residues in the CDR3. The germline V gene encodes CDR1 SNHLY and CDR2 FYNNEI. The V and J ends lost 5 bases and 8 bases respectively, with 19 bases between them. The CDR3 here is CASSPKRSVGDEQFF. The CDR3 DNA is TGTGCCAGCAGTCCTAAGCGTAGCGTCGGCGATGAGCAGTTCTTC.

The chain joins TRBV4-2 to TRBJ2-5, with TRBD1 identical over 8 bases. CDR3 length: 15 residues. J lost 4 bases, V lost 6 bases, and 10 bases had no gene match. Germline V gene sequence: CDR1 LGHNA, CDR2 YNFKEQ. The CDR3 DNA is TGTGCCAGCAGTCCCAAGGCAGGGGGCACAGAGACCCAGTACTTC. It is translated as CASSPKAGGTETQYF.

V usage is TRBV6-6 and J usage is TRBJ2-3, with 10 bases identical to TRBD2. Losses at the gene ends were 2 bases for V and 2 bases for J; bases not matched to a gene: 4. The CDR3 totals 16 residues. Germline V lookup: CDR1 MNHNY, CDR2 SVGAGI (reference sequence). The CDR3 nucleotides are TGTGCCAGCAGTTACGGGCTAGCGGGAGCCACAGATACGCAGTATTTT. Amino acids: CASSYGLAGATDTQYF.

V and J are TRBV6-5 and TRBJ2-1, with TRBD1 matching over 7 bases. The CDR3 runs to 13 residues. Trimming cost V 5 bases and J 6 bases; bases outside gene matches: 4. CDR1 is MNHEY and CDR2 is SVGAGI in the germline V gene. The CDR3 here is CASSQGEINEQFF. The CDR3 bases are TGTGCCAGCAGTCAGGGGGAAATCAATGAGCAGTTCTTC.

The CDR3 sequence: CASTGTGGDNEQFF. CDR3 nucleotide sequence: TGCGCCAGCACCGGGACAGGGGGCGATAATGAGCAGTTCTTC. The chain is built from TRBV5-1 and TRBJ2-1, with 12 bases identical to TRBD1. The trim removed 6 bases at V and 7 bases at J, leaving 5 bases unmatched. This CDR3 has 14 amino acids. Germline CDR1 SGHRS, CDR2 YFSETQ. The whole variable domain, remainder taken from reference TRBV5-1 and TRBJ2-1, is KAGVTQTPRYLIKTRGQQVTLSCSPISGHRSVSWYQQTPGQGLQFLFEYFSETQRNKGNFPGRFSGRQFSNSRSEMNVSTLELGDSALYLCASTGTGGDNEQFFGPGTRLTVL.

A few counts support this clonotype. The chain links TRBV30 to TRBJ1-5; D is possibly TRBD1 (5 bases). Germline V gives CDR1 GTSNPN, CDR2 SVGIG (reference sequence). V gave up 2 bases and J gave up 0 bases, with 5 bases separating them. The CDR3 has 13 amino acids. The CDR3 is CAWSRGSNQPQHF. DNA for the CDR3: TGTGCCTGGAGTAGGGGTAGCAATCAGCCCCAGCATTTT.

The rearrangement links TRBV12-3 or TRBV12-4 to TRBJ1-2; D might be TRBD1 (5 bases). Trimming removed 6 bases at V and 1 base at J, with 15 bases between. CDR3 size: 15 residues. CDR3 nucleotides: TGTGCCAGCAGCCCACAGGCTGGATTTAACTATGGCTACACCTTC. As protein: CASSPQAGFNYGYTF.

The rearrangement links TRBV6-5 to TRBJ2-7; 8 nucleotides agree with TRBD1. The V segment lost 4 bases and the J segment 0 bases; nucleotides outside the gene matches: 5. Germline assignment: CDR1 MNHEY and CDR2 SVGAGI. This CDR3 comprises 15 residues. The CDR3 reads CASSSDRESSYEQYF. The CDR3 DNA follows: TGTGCCAGCAGTTCGGACAGGGAGAGCTCCTACGAGCAGTACTTC.

The DNA of the CDR3 is TGCAGCGTTGCCAGGCTCGGTGAGCAGTTCTTC. The encoded protein is CSVARLGEQFF. The rearrangement uses TRBV29-1 and TRBJ2-1; no clear D gene. Trimming took 4 bases from V and 9 from J, leaving 10 bases between them. CDR1 and CDR2 (germline): SQVTM, ANQGSEA. This CDR3 spans 11 amino acids.

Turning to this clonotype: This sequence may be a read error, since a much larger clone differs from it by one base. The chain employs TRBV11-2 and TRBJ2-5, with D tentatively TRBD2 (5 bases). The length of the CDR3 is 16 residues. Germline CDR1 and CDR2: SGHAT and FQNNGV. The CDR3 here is CVSSLDQRSRRGTQYF. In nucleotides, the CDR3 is TGTGTCAGCAGCTTAGATCAAAGGTCTAGACGGGGGACCCAGTACTTC.

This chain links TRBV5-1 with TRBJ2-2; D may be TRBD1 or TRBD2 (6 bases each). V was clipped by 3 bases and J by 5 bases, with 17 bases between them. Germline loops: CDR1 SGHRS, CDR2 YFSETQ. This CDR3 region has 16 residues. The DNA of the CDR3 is TGCGCCAGCAGCTGGGGTACGGGGGCGCAAACCGGGGAGCTGTTTTTT. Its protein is CASSWGTGAQTGELFF.